The 31 T cell receptor beta chains given below trace back to one sample, sequenced in a study of blood T cell repertoires in COVID-19. Method: immunoSEQ multiplex PCR; TCRdb's copy keeps in-frame clones and lacks some. The sample includes about 74,000 clones, 90% seen only once; the top ten take approximately 1.5%. Sequencing was performed on peripheral blood. These receptors were obtained from a man in his forties or fifties with acute or convalescent COVID-19.

The chain is built from TRBV7-3 and TRBJ2-2; 9 positions agree with TRBD2. Germline trimming cut 5 bases from V and 5 bases from J; bases unmatched to any gene: 6. CDR3 length: 15 residues. Germline V gene lookup returns CDR1 SGHTA and CDR2 FQGTGA. This CDR3 is CASSISGSGTGELFF. CDR3 nucleotide sequence: TGTGCCAGCAGCATTAGCGGGAGTGGGACCGGGGAGCTGTTTTTT.

The genes are TRBV18 and TRBJ1-5; 7 bases align to TRBD1. The CDR3 loop spans 13 amino acids. In germline, CDR1 is KGHSH, CDR2 LQKENI. The trim removed 4 bases at V and 6 bases at J, leaving 3 bases unmatched. The CDR3 loop is CASSLYRGQPQHF. Here the CDR3 DNA reads TGTGCCAGCTCACTCTACAGGGGTCAGCCCCAGCATTTT.

The J gene is TRBJ1-5, the V gene TRBV28; possible D gene TRBD1, 6 bases. CDR1 MDHEN and CDR2 SYDVKM come from the germline V gene. Trimming stripped 6 bases from V and 2 bases from J, with 11 bases between. The CDR3 is made up of 14 amino acids. Here the CDR3 DNA reads TGTGCCAGCAGGGGGGCCGGTGGCAATCAGCCCCAGCATTTT. As protein: CASRGAGGNQPQHF.

The CDR3 nucleotides read TGTGCCAGCAGTTCATGGGGAGCGGGAGGCCTAGAGACCCAGTACTTC. This encodes CASSSWGAGGLETQYF. The rearrangement uses TRBV28 and TRBJ2-5; TRBD2 aligns across 9 bases. Germline-derived CDR1 and CDR2 are MDHEN and SYDVKM. The junction had 10 bases not matched to a gene; V was cut back by 4 bases and J by 4 bases. This CDR3 has 16 residues.

This chain joins TRBV5-1 and TRBJ2-2; 8 positions match TRBD1. The CDR3 has 14 residues. Germline CDR1 reads SGHRS; CDR2 reads YFSETQ. V trimming: 2 bases; J trimming: 4 bases; junction bases outside the gene matches: 1. CDR3 nucleotide sequence: TGCGCCAGCAGCTTCACAGGGGGCACCGGGGAGCTGTTTTTT. Encoded protein: CASSFTGGTGELFF.

V usage is TRBV15 and J usage is TRBJ1-5; D possibly corresponds to TRBD1 (5 bases). Trimming removed 0 bases from V and 2 bases from J, with 11 bases in between. There are 16 residues in the CDR3. Germline V gene lookup returns CDR1 LNHNV and CDR2 YYDKDF (reference sequence). DNA of the CDR3: TGTGCCACCAGCAGAGATACAGGTTTTGGCAATCAGCCCCAGCATTTT. Translated: CATSRDTGFGNQPQHF.

V is TRBV19 and J is TRBJ2-1, with 11 positions matching TRBD2. J gave up 4 bases and V 5 bases, and 4 bases lay outside the gene matches. Germline CDR1 reads LNHDA; CDR2 reads SQIVND (reference sequence). The CDR3 is 15 amino acids. The CDR3 sequence: CASSPLAGGYNEQFF. CDR3 DNA: TGTGCCAGTAGTCCCCTAGCGGGAGGATACAATGAGCAGTTCTTC.

The V call is TRBV7-2, the J call TRBJ2-5; 8 nucleotides align to TRBD2. J lost 0 bases, V lost 8 bases, and 11 bases had no gene match. The CDR3 has 16 amino acids. Germline V gives CDR1 SGHTA, CDR2 FQGNSA. The CDR3 bases are TGTGCCAGCCGCGATATAGAGCGGGGGCACCAAGAGACCCAGTACTTC. Its protein product is CASRDIERGHQETQYF.

V usage is TRBV15 and J usage is TRBJ1-5, with D possibly TRBD1 on 6 matching bases. There are 14 residues in the CDR3. Trimming left V 3 bases short and J 4 bases short, with 10 bases between. Per germline, CDR1 LNHNV and CDR2 YYDKDF (reference sequence). CDR3 loop: CATSSRTVNQPQHF. The CDR3 nucleotides read TGTGCCACCAGCAGCAGGACAGTAAATCAGCCCCAGCATTTT. Supplemented by reference TRBV15 and TRBJ1-5, the full variable domain reads DAMVIQNPRYQVTQFGKPVTLSCSQTLNHNVMYWYQQKSSQAPKLLFHYYDKDFNNEADTPDNFQSRRPNTSFCFLDIRSPGLGDTAMYLCATSSRTVNQPQHFGDGTRLSIL.

This chain connects TRBV18 to TRBJ2-3; TRBD2 might be the D (7 bases). CDR1 and CDR2 from the germline V gene are KGHSH and LQKENI. The V end lost 2 bases, the J end lost 5 bases, and 17 bases lay between the germline ends. The CDR3 is made up of 16 amino acids. CDR3 DNA sequence: TGTGCCAGCTCACCAAGGGGGGGCCATGATGTAGATACGCAGTATTTT. It encodes CASSPRGGHDVDTQYF.

The J gene is TRBJ1-4, the V gene TRBV6-5, with D tentatively TRBD1 (6 bases). CDR1 and CDR2 from the germline V gene are MNHEY and SVGAGI. Trimming shortened V by 6 bases and J by 4 bases, and 12 bases separated the two germline ends. CDR3 size: 14 residues. In DNA, the CDR3 is TGTGCCAGCAGACGGACAGCCCGTAATGAAAAACTGTTTTTT. Translating it yields CASRRTARNEKLFF.

This clone was seen a single time. V gene TRBV5-1 combines with J gene TRBJ2-3, with D maybe TRBD2 (6 bases). The germline V gene has CDR1 SGHRS and CDR2 YFSETQ. CDR3 size: 16 residues. Trimming stripped 6 bases from V and 1 base from J, with 18 bases between. CDR3 amino acids: CASNPVTGEGTDTQYF. The CDR3 coding sequence is TGCGCCAGCAATCCTGTAACGGGAGAGGGCACAGATACGCAGTATTTT.

This chain links TRBV10-3 with TRBJ1-1; 7 bases align to TRBD1. The germline V gene encodes CDR1 ENHRY and CDR2 SYGVKD. The CDR3 sequence is 12 residues long. Trimming took 3 bases from V and 6 from J; bases not matched to a gene: 1. CDR3 in DNA: TGTGCCATCAGTGACCAGGGGGCTGAAGCTTTCTTT. This sequence encodes CAISDQGAEAFF.

V is TRBV4-3 and J is TRBJ1-4, with TRBD1 as a possible D gene (5 bases). The length of the CDR3 is 18 residues. In germline, CDR1 is LGHNA, CDR2 YSLEER. Deletions cut 4 bases from V and 0 bases from J, with 18 bases between. The CDR3 is CASSPDWRGAATNEKLFF. The CDR3 DNA follows: TGCGCCAGCAGCCCCGATTGGAGGGGCGCCGCAACTAATGAAAAACTGTTTTTT.

This clone was counted between two and nine times. The chain links TRBV2 to TRBJ1-5, with D unresolved. The V gene's germline CDR1 is SNHLY and CDR2 FYNNEI. The CDR3 is 14 residues long. V lost 3 bases and J 0 bases, leaving 6 bases between the germline ends. The CDR3 here is CASSDSYSNQPQHF. Written as DNA, the CDR3 is TGTGCCAGCAGTGACAGTTATAGCAATCAGCCCCAGCATTTT.

V is TRBV30 and J is TRBJ1-2, with a tentative D call TRBD1 (6 bases). The CDR3 totals 13 residues. Between the trimmed V and J ends, which lost 2 bases and 3 bases, there was a span of 10 bases. Germline V CDR1 and CDR2: GTSNPN, SVGIG (reference sequence). CDR3 residues: CAWSLDSDYGYTF. The CDR3 nucleotides are TGTGCCTGGAGTTTGGACAGCGACTATGGCTACACCTTC.

The table lists this clone with a few counts. The CDR3 DNA follows: TGCAGTGCTAGTACAGACAGGAGCTCCTACGAGCAGTACGTC. The encoded protein is CSASTDRSSYEQYV. The chain uses TRBV20-1 and TRBJ2-7, with D perhaps TRBD1 (6 bases). The ends were cut back, 3 bases at V and 0 bases at J, with 12 bases in the middle. Germline V gene lookup returns CDR1 DFQATT and CDR2 SNEGSKA (reference sequence). The CDR3 covers 14 residues.

The chain carries TRBV5-6 and TRBJ2-1; D may be TRBD1 (6 bases). CDR3 length: 15 residues. Germline assignment: CDR1 SGHDT and CDR2 YYEEEE. Between the trimmed V and J ends, which lost 0 bases and 4 bases, there was a span of 11 bases. Here the CDR3 reads CASSLGQDPYNEQFF. The CDR3 DNA reads TGTGCCAGCAGCTTGGGACAGGACCCTTACAATGAGCAGTTCTTC.

The CDR3 bases are TGTGCCAGCAGCCAAGACGCAGGCCTCTCCCCCTCTGGCTACACCTTC. The encoded protein is CASSQDAGLSPSGYTF. The rearrangement uses TRBV3-1 (or the pseudogene TRBV3-2) and TRBJ1-2; the D is unclear. V lost 0 bases and J lost 7, with 18 bases in between. Per germline, CDR1 LGHDT and CDR2 YNNKEL (reference sequence). The CDR3 consists of 16 residues.

With respect to this clone: A read error may account for a junction end that differs from germline. V and J are TRBV5-4 and TRBJ1-2, with no clear D. The CDR3 runs to 12 residues. Germline CDR1 is SGHNT and CDR2 is YYREEE (reference sequence). The CDR3 DNA reads TGTGCCAGCAGCTTGGGACCCGAGAGTGAGGACTTC. Translated: CASSLGPESEDF.

This clone came up once. J is TRBJ2-1 and V is TRBV10-2; 9 positions match TRBD2. The ends lost 3 bases at V and 5 bases at J; junction bases unmatched: 8. The CDR3 runs to 16 residues. CDR1 and CDR2 from the germline V gene are WSHSY and SAAADI. The CDR3 here is CASSEQRAGGNNEQFF. Written as DNA, the CDR3 is TGCGCCAGCAGTGAACAGCGAGCGGGAGGTAACAATGAGCAGTTCTTC.

This clone was observed a few times. The rearrangement links TRBV7-8 to TRBJ2-3; 7 bases agree with TRBD2. This CDR3 has 16 amino acids. The germline gives CDR1 SGHVS, CDR2 FQNEAQ. The V and J ends lost 6 bases and 3 bases, in that order; junction bases with no gene match: 12. The DNA for the CDR3 is TGTGCCAGCAGGCCTTACGGGGGGACGGTAACAGATACGCAGTATTTT. This sequence encodes CASRPYGGTVTDTQYF.

The rearrangement joins TRBV2 to TRBJ2-1; a possible D gene is TRBD2 (5 bases). The CDR3 runs 14 residues. V lost 6 bases and J 4 bases, leaving 13 bases between the germline ends. Germline V CDR1 and CDR2: SNHLY, FYNNEI. The CDR3 DNA reads TGTGCCAGCAGCGGGGTAGCAGTTTACAATGAGCAGTTCTTC. Translation: CASSGVAVYNEQFF.

This clone was found a few times. The genes are TRBV7-3 and TRBJ2-7; TRBD1 is a possible D gene (5 bases). The CDR3 runs 13 residues. V was trimmed by 5 bases and J by 5 bases, leaving 13 bases between them. Germline CDR1 reads SGHTA; CDR2 reads FQGTGA. CDR3: CASSPSQGNEQYF. The CDR3 DNA follows: TGTGCCAGCAGCCCATCTCAGGGAAACGAGCAGTACTTC.

The chain joins TRBV14 to TRBJ2-1; 11 bases are a match to TRBD2. This CDR3 has 16 residues. CDR1 and CDR2 (germline): SGHDN, FVKESK. Unmatched junction bases numbered 7, after V lost 1 base and J lost 8 bases. This CDR3 is CASSQVVAGGPHEQFF. As DNA, the CDR3 is TGTGCCAGCAGCCAAGTTGTAGCGGGAGGGCCCCATGAGCAGTTCTTC.

This sequence joins TRBV4-3 and TRBJ2-1; D might be TRBD2 (6 bases). With 0 bases removed from V and 6 bases from J, the gap between germline ends came to 12 bases. Germline assignment: CDR1 LGHNA and CDR2 YSLEER. The CDR3 contains 15 residues. CDR3 protein: CASSQDLAPANEQFF. The CDR3 DNA is TGCGCCAGCAGCCAAGACCTAGCGCCAGCCAATGAGCAGTTCTTC.

Only a few counts were recorded for this clone. The rearrangement links TRBV5-1 to TRBJ1-4; TRBD1 agrees at 7 bases. Unmatched junction bases numbered 6, after V lost 3 bases and J lost 4 bases. This CDR3 has 15 residues. CDR1 is SGHRS, CDR2 YFSETQ, per germline. The CDR3 nucleotides are TGCGCCAGCAGCTCCAGACAGGGACTTAATGAAAAACTGTTTTTT. Translated: CASSSRQGLNEKLFF.

This chain connects TRBV9 to TRBJ2-3; maybe TRBD2 (7 bases). V was trimmed by 4 bases and J by 1 base, leaving 13 bases between them. CDR1 and CDR2 from the germline V gene are SGDLS and YYNGEE. The CDR3 is 15 residues long. The CDR3 is CASSPPGGRTDTQYF. CDR3 nucleotide sequence: TGTGCCAGCAGCCCCCCCGGGGGGCGCACAGATACGCAGTATTTT.

V and J are TRBV27 and TRBJ1-6, with 7 positions matching TRBD1. Germline V gene sequence: CDR1 MNHEY, CDR2 SMNVEV (reference sequence). The CDR3 has 15 amino acids. V was clipped by 2 bases and J by 6 bases; unmatched bases: 4. CDR3 nucleotide sequence: TGTGCCAGCAGTTTAGAGGGGGCGGCTAATTCACCCCTCCACTTT. Translated, it gives CASSLEGAANSPLHF.

V and J are TRBV6-5 and TRBJ2-7, with TRBD1 identical over 8 bases. After removal of 6 bases from V and 4 bases from J, the junction contained 8 bases not matched to a gene. The germline CDR1 and CDR2 sequences are MNHEY and SVGAGI. The CDR3 runs 14 residues. The DNA of the CDR3 is TGTGCCAGCAGGCCCGACAGGGGAGATTACGAGCAGTACTTC. As protein: CASRPDRGDYEQYF.

This clone turned up a few times. The chain has TRBV7-9 and TRBJ2-7; D may be TRBD1 (7 bases). Per germline, CDR1 SEHNR and CDR2 FQNEAQ (reference sequence). The CDR3 length is 14 residues. V was cut by 2 bases and J by 2 bases, with 10 bases left in between. The CDR3 nucleotides read TGTGCCAGCAGCTTAACAGGGGAGGCCTACGAGCAGTACTTC. This sequence encodes CASSLTGEAYEQYF.